This TCR beta chain derives from a study of regulatory T cells in long-lasting Graves disease. This clonotype was observed many times. Investigators prepared the TCR beta libraries by applying iRepertoire HTBI primers and Arm-PCR of CDR3 regions. In TCRdb, the multiplex PCR reads were re-called with MiXCR into one record per CDR3 protein. The profile shows roughly 500,000 distinct CDR3 sequences, 20% to 25% of them singletons. In germline, CDR1 is MDHEN, CDR2 SYDVKM. The CDR3 consists of 14 residues. V shed 6 bases and J 4 bases; nucleotides not matched to a gene: 6. Time point specified: persistent/refractory GD, antithyroid drugs over 5 years with positive TRAb. Following extraction of RNA from PBMCs, that RNA was used to make the TCR library.

The starting material was peripheral blood mononuclear cells (PBMCs), obtained when the disease was refractory, from a patient treated with antithyroid drugs. The clonotype comes from a female donor with Graves disease. J is TRBJ1-5 and V is TRBV28; 7 nucleotides match TRBD1. CDR3 in DNA: TGTGCCAGCAGAGGGACAGTGGGGAATCAGCCCCAGCATTTT. Translating gives CASRGTVGNQPQHF.